The 27 T cell receptor beta chains presented below share a single source sample, sequenced in a study of OX40 agonist ivuxolimab in advanced cancers. The table came from immunoSEQ multiplex PCR; TCRdb's copy has only in-frame clones and leaves some out. Found here are around 85,000 clones, 91% of them singletons; the top ten hold 1.5% to 2%. The sequences come from CD4+ or CD8+ T cells sorted from blood, collected in a trial of the OX40 agonist ivuxolimab. The receptor source for this set is an adult with an advanced solid tumor such as melanoma, head and neck, liver or kidney cancer.

A few counts support this clone. For the CDR3, the DNA is TGTGCCAGCAGTTTGACGGGAGGGCCAGATGAGCAGTTCTTC. It is translated as CASSLTGGPDEQFF. This rearrangement joins TRBV6-5 to TRBJ2-1; TRBD2 matches at 8 bases. The V gene end was trimmed by 4 bases and the J gene end by 8 bases; junction bases not matched to a gene: 7. This CDR3 is built from 14 residues. Germline CDR1 and CDR2: MNHEY and SVGAGI.

The V gene is TRBV28, the J gene TRBJ2-7; D is perhaps TRBD1 or TRBD2 (5 bases each). CDR3 length: 13 amino acids. Per germline, CDR1 MDHEN and CDR2 SYDVKM. Between the trimmed V and J ends, which lost 4 bases and 3 bases, there was a span of 10 bases. The CDR3 loop is CASSWGTHYEQYF. The CDR3 bases are TGTGCCAGCAGTTGGGGGACCCACTACGAGCAGTACTTC.

The chain is built from TRBV9 and TRBJ2-7, with D tentatively TRBD1 (6 bases). Per the germline V gene, CDR1 is SGDLS and CDR2 is YYNGEE. The CDR3 consists of 14 residues. V shed 4 bases and J shed 13 bases, with 24 bases lying between them. This CDR3 is CASSPRGDTQTQYF. The CDR3 DNA sequence: TGTGCCAGCAGCCCCCGAGGGGACACTCAAACCCAATACTTC.

J is TRBJ1-5 and V is TRBV19; TRBD1 agrees at 11 bases. Germline V gene sequence: CDR1 LNHDA, CDR2 SQIVND (reference sequence). The J segment lost 3 bases and the V segment lost 6 bases, leaving 4 bases of the junction unmatched. There are 15 residues in the CDR3. DNA for the CDR3: TGTGCCAGTAGCCCGGGACAGGGGGACAATCAGCCCCAGCATTTT. Amino acids: CASSPGQGDNQPQHF.

The V call is TRBV6-5, the J call TRBJ2-4, with D perhaps matching TRBD1 (5 bases). Trimming took off 6 bases at V and 8 bases at J, with 14 bases between the two ends. Germline-derived CDR1 and CDR2 are MNHEY and SVGAGI. CDR3 length: 13 residues. The CDR3 bases are TGTGCCAGCAGCGACAGAGCTTTACACATTCAGTACTTC. Its protein is CASSDRALHIQYF.

J is TRBJ2-4 and V is TRBV7-2, with D unresolved. The CDR3 sequence is 17 residues long. The V end lost 5 bases, the J end lost 3 bases, and 20 bases lay between the germline ends. The germline CDR1 and CDR2 sequences are SGHTA and FQGNSA. This CDR3 reads CASSQGPLDMGKNIQYF. Written as DNA, the CDR3 is TGTGCCAGCAGCCAAGGGCCGTTAGATATGGGCAAAAACATTCAGTACTTC.

Only one count was recorded for this clone. This chain joins TRBV30 and TRBJ1-1, with D hard to call. The CDR3 loop spans 13 amino acids. Trimming took off 3 bases at V and 5 bases at J, with 13 bases between the two ends. Per germline, CDR1 GTSNPN and CDR2 SVGIG (reference sequence). As DNA, the CDR3 is TGTGCCTGGAGCCCTGCTGGAGGGACTGAAGCTTTCTTT. It is translated as CAWSPAGGTEAFF. The variable domain in full, with the rest retrieved from reference TRBV30 and TRBJ1-1, is SQTIHQWPATLVQPVGSPLSLECTVEGTSNPNLYWYRQAAGRGLQLLFYSVGIGQISSEVPQNLSASRPQDRQFILSSKKLLLSDSGFYLCAWSPAGGTEAFFGQGTRLTVV.

This rearrangement joins TRBV2 to TRBJ2-1; 10 bases are shared with TRBD2. This CDR3 has 14 amino acids. Germline trimming cut 4 bases from V and 8 bases from J; bases unmatched to any gene: 5. The V gene's germline CDR1 is SNHLY and CDR2 FYNNEI. The CDR3, as DNA: TGTGCCAGCAGTGCAAGCGGGAGGGTCGATGAGCAGTTCTTC. Encoded protein: CASSASGRVDEQFF.

The chain is built from TRBV5-1 and TRBJ2-2, with a possible D match to TRBD1 (5 bases). The CDR3 spans 15 residues. Trimming left V 1 base short and J 5 bases short, with 12 bases between. From germline, CDR1 is SGHRS and CDR2 YFSETQ. The CDR3 is CASSLPQVPTGELFF. Written as DNA, the CDR3 is TGCGCCAGCAGCTTGCCACAGGTCCCGACCGGGGAGCTGTTTTTT.

V gene TRBV10-1 combines with J gene TRBJ2-3; TRBD2 is a possible D gene (6 bases). V was cut by 6 bases and J by 2 bases, with 12 bases left in between. Germline CDR1 WNHNN, CDR2 SYGVQD (reference sequence). CDR3 length: 14 residues. The CDR3 DNA is TGCGCCAGCAGGGCCGGCGGGAACACAGATACGCAGTATTTT. Its protein is CASRAGGNTDTQYF.

The genes are TRBV30 and TRBJ2-5; perhaps TRBD1 as D (5 bases). The CDR3 length is 12 residues. Germline V gene sequence: CDR1 GTSNPN, CDR2 SVGIG (reference sequence). Trimming cost V 6 bases and J 0 bases, with 8 bases left between them. The CDR3 DNA reads TGTGCCTGCGGACATAACCAAGAGACCCAGTACTTC. Encoded protein: CACGHNQETQYF.

This clone was seen more than once but under ten times. The chain employs TRBV7-9 and TRBJ2-1, with 8 bases identical to TRBD1. The CDR3 sequence is 15 residues long. V gave up 5 bases and J gave up 0 bases; unmatched junction bases: 3. Germline assignment: CDR1 SEHNR and CDR2 FQNEAQ (reference sequence). The CDR3 region is CASSQGQASYNEQFF. Here the CDR3 DNA reads TGTGCCAGCAGCCAGGGACAGGCCTCCTACAATGAGCAGTTCTTC.

The V and J genes are TRBV6-5 and TRBJ2-7; D call uncertain. Germline loops: CDR1 MNHEY, CDR2 SVGAGI. The CDR3 runs 15 residues. V was trimmed by 0 bases and J by 0 bases, leaving 9 bases between them. CDR3 sequence reads: CASSYSMFSSYEQYF. CDR3 nucleotides: TGTGCCAGCAGTTACTCGATGTTCAGCTCCTACGAGCAGTACTTC.

There are a few counts of this clone. This chain links TRBV7-9 with TRBJ1-1; no definite D call. The CDR3 has 14 residues. Per the germline V gene, CDR1 is SEHNR and CDR2 is FQNEAQ (reference sequence). V was shortened by 1 base and J by 4 bases, with 10 bases between the two germline ends. The CDR3 protein is CASSLGVGSTEAFF. CDR3 nucleotide sequence: TGTGCCAGCAGCTTAGGTGTTGGGAGCACTGAAGCTTTCTTT.

This chain links TRBV27 with TRBJ2-1; D is possibly TRBD1 (5 bases). This CDR3 is 12 amino acids long. Germline V lookup: CDR1 MNHEY, CDR2 SMNVEV (reference sequence). V gave up 6 bases and J gave up 14 bases, with 17 bases separating them. The chain's CDR3 is CASSFSTGLEFF. In nucleotides, the CDR3 is TGTGCCAGCAGCTTTTCAACAGGTCTTGAGTTCTTC.

The V call is TRBV19, the J call TRBJ1-5; D possibly corresponds to TRBD1 (6 bases). The CDR3 consists of 13 residues. The ends were cut back, 8 bases at V and 4 bases at J, with 12 bases in the middle. Germline V gene lookup returns CDR1 LNHDA and CDR2 SQIVND (reference sequence). The CDR3 here is CASHGQINQPQHF. The CDR3 DNA reads as TGTGCCAGTCACGGACAGATTAATCAGCCCCAGCATTTT. Using reference TRBV19 and TRBJ1-5 for the parts outside the CDR3, the full variable domain is DGGITQSPKYLFRKEGQNVTLSCEQNLNHDAMYWYRQDPGQGLRLIYYSQIVNDFQKGDIAEGYSVSREKKESFPLTVTSAQKNPTAFYLCASHGQINQPQHFGDGTRLSIL.

The V gene is TRBV5-1, the J gene TRBJ1-2, with 9 positions matching TRBD1. J was trimmed by 8 bases and V by 1 base; bases with no gene match: 9. The germline V gene encodes CDR1 SGHRS and CDR2 YFSETQ. The CDR3 totals 15 residues. CDR3 sequence reads: CASSLSRTGDDGYTF. CDR3 DNA: TGCGCCAGCAGCTTGAGTAGGACAGGGGACGACGGCTACACCTTC.

The rearrangement links TRBV10-1 to TRBJ2-7; D not resolved. Germline V CDR1 and CDR2: WNHNN, SYGVQD (reference sequence). Trimming pared 2 bases from V and 2 bases from J, leaving 7 bases between. The CDR3 consists of 13 residues. The DNA of the CDR3 is TGCGCCAGCAGTGAGCACGGAGCCTACGAGCAGTACTTC. This translates into CASSEHGAYEQYF.

This rearrangement joins TRBV9 to TRBJ1-4, with D possibly TRBD1 on 6 matching bases. V gave up 4 bases and J gave up 4 bases, with 14 bases separating them. The germline CDR1 and CDR2 sequences are SGDLS and YYNGEE. This CDR3 contains 15 residues. The CDR3 sequence: CASSPQQGYNEKLFF. The CDR3 nucleotides read TGTGCCAGCAGCCCCCAGCAGGGGTATAATGAAAAACTGTTTTTT.

This rearrangement joins TRBV10-3 to TRBJ1-2; 7 bases are shared with TRBD1. The CDR3 is 17 residues long. J gave up 5 bases and V 0 bases, and 12 bases lay outside the gene matches. Germline CDR1 is ENHRY and CDR2 is SYGVKD. The CDR3 protein is CAISESWQGGLRYGYTF. For the CDR3, the DNA is TGTGCCATCAGTGAGTCATGGCAGGGGGGTCTGAGGTATGGCTACACCTTC.

V and J are TRBV30 and TRBJ2-2, with TRBD1 as a possible D gene (5 bases). Trimming stripped 7 bases from V and 5 bases from J, with 14 bases between. The germline V gene has CDR1 GTSNPN and CDR2 SVGIG (reference sequence). This CDR3 spans 13 amino acids. CDR3 coding DNA: TGTGCCTACCGGACACATCTAACCGGGGAGCTGTTTTTT. It is translated as CAYRTHLTGELFF.

The chain has TRBV5-8 and TRBJ2-2, with D unresolved. CDR1 is SGHTS, CDR2 YDEGEE, per germline. CDR3 length: 17 amino acids. V lost 0 bases and J 0 bases, leaving 12 bases between the germline ends. The CDR3 nucleotides are TGTGCCAGCAGCTTGGGGACCCCATTATCGAACACCGGGGAGCTGTTTTTT. Translation: CASSLGTPLSNTGELFF.

The gene calls are TRBV5-1 and TRBJ2-1; a weak D match, TRBD2 (6 bases). Trimming left V 2 bases short and J 5 bases short, with 17 bases between. The CDR3 contains 16 residues. CDR1 and CDR2 from the germline V gene are SGHRS and YFSETQ. The CDR3 loop reads CASSFPGDPGDNEQFF. CDR3 sequence (DNA): TGCGCCAGCAGCTTCCCGGGGGACCCGGGGGACAATGAGCAGTTCTTC.

This clone was observed a few times. This chain uses TRBV4-2 with TRBJ1-5, with 9 bases that match TRBD1. J was trimmed by 8 bases and V by 3 bases; bases with no gene match: 5. Germline CDR1 LGHNA, CDR2 YNFKEQ. The CDR3 runs to 14 residues. CDR3 in amino acids: CASSQGTGQEPQHF. CDR3 sequence (DNA): TGTGCCAGCAGCCAGGGGACAGGGCAAGAGCCCCAGCATTTT.

The chain combines TRBV5-1 with TRBJ2-2; D uncertain. Germline-derived CDR1 and CDR2 are SGHRS and YFSETQ. Trimming took off 1 base at V and 4 bases at J, with 14 bases between the two ends. The CDR3 is 16 residues long. Here the CDR3 reads CASSLQVVRATGELFF. DNA of the CDR3: TGCGCCAGCAGCTTGCAGGTAGTCAGAGCCACCGGGGAGCTGTTTTTT. The full variable domain, completed using reference TRBV5-1 and TRBJ2-2, is KAGVTQTPRYLIKTRGQQVTLSCSPISGHRSVSWYQQTPGQGLQFLFEYFSETQRNKGNFPGRFSGRQFSNSRSEMNVSTLELGDSALYLCASSLQVVRATGELFFGEGSRLTVL.

This sequence joins TRBV2 and TRBJ2-1; 9 nucleotides match TRBD2. Unmatched junction bases numbered 9, after V lost 6 bases and J lost 15 bases. Looked up from germline, CDR1 is SNHLY and CDR2 is FYNNEI. CDR3 length: 12 amino acids. The CDR3 DNA reads TGTGCCAGCAGCTTAGCGGGAGTGGTGCGGTTCTTC. Protein product: CASSLAGVVRFF. Full variable domain (remainder filled in from reference TRBV2 and TRBJ2-1): EPEVTQTPSHQVTQMGQEVILRCVPISNHLYFYWYRQILGQKVEFLVSFYNNEISEKSEIFDDQFSVERPDGSNFTLKIRSTKLEDSAMYFCASSLAGVVRFFGPGTRLTVL.

The gene calls are TRBV21-1 and TRBJ2-7; TRBD2, the table's D call, lacks a check against the DNA. TRBV21-1 is designated a pseudogene. CDR3 length: 16 residues. In nucleotides, the CDR3 is TGTGCCAGCAGCCCCCAGCGGCCTAGCGACTCCTACGAGCAGTACTTC. Encoded protein: CASSPQRPSDSYEQYF.